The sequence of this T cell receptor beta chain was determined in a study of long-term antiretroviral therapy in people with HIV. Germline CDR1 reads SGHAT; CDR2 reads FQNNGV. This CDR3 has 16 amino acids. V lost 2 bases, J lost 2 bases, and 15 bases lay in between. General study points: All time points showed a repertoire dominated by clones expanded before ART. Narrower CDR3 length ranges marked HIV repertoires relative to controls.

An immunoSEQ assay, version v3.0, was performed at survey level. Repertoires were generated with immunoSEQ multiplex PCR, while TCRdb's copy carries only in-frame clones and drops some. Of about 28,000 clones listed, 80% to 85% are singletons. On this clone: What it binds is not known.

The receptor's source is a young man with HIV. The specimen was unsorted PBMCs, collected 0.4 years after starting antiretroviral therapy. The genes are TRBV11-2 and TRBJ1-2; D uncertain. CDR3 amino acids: CASSLSTSDGNYGYTF. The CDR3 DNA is TGTGCCAGCAGCTTATCTACCTCCGACGGAAACTATGGCTACACCTTC.